This record looks at one TCR beta chain sequence and its context. This CDR3 spans 16 amino acids. Per germline, CDR1 KGHDR and CDR2 SFDVKD. Unmatched junction bases numbered 5, after V lost 5 bases and J lost 0 bases. This specimen belongs to a study of blood T cell repertoires in COVID-19. At the level of the study: Acute-phase and convalescent COVID-19 samples originated in the United States, Italy and Spain. T cells, B-cell-depleted T cells, or PBMCs supplied cDNA or gDNA.

Original handling: Amplification of reference gene primers provided the estimated nucleated cell counts. The method was immunoSEQ multiplex PCR; TCRdb's version includes in-frame clones alone and lacks a portion of them. The DNA gave D and trimming, while V, J and clone size come from that table. The table includes about 180,000 clones, about 85% detected once. This chain links TRBV24-1 with TRBJ2-1; 8 nucleotides align to TRBD2. The clonotype originates from a woman aged 30 to 39 with active or convalescent COVID-19. Sequenced input: peripheral blood. The CDR3: CATSGSGTSSYNEQFF. CDR3 in DNA: TGTGCCACCAGTGGTAGCGGGACTAGCTCCTACAATGAGCAGTTCTTC.